This TCR beta chain emerged from a study of draining lymph node invasion in breast cancer (TCRdb year 2020). Some background on the complete study: Nodal metastasis was diagnosed by histology and cytokeratin immunohistochemistry and confirmed by EpCAM/CD45 flow cytometry. A separate targeted assay used bulk TCR-beta CDR3 sequencing to compare sorted memory regulatory T cells with memory conventional CD4 T cells across breast cancer tissues. Matched non-invaded and tumor-invaded tumor-draining lymph nodes plus the primary tumor were contributed by each patient, with both Treg and Tconv subsets profiled. The separate targeted TCR sequencing covered lymph nodes from about 5 patients, with primary tumors sequenced for three of those patients. General study outcomes and caveats: Some clones from the top 100 tumor clones were found in both invaded and non-invaded nodes, which suggests recirculation between the tumor and the draining nodes. In the targeted TCR-seq data, Tregs appeared more clonally expanded than Tconvs in all tissues, and both subsets were less diverse in tumor than lymph nodes. Within each tissue, roughly 13-22% of Treg TCRs were also found among Tconvs, a result interpreted as suggesting peripheral Treg induction. TCRs shared between the Treg and Tconv subsets were regarded as suggesting, but not proving, a common clonal origin. Tracking of the top-100 tumor clones could be carried out in just a couple of patients. The data could not determine whether Treg conversion took place in a particular organ or whether converted Tregs recirculated between nodes and tumor.

Libraries were prepared through bulk RNA-seq. These reads were obtained on an Illumina HiSeq 2500. The authors processed their data as follows. For the separate targeted TCR-seq dataset, MiXCR version 2.1.5 with default parameters extracted and quantified CDR3 sequences from raw reads. The separate targeted TCR-seq dataset defined each TCR-beta clone by its combination of V gene, J gene and CDR3 sequence. For the separate targeted TCR-seq dataset, clones with fewer than three counts were filtered out, after which only the 90% most strongly expressed clones in each sample were kept. In the separate targeted TCR-seq dataset, Treg-Tconv overlap was computed as shared clones divided by total Treg clones per tissue, times 100. The public reads were reprocessed in TCRdb via fastp at Q25 and MiXCR, keeping in-frame beta chains. Rows are combined by CDR3 protein, so each entry shows the most common genes and DNA. TCRdb, not the authors, supplied the V and J calls. Across this sample there are some 2,500 distinct CDR3 sequences, with roughly 70% seen only once. The ten largest clonotypes hold 7.5% to 10% of the sample.

A word on this clonotype: The specificity of this receptor is unknown. No much larger clone is present one base from it, and per-base qualities are unavailable.

The junction shows trimming of 4 bases on V and 2 bases on J, plus 14 bases between the germline ends. Spanning cysteine to phenylalanine, the CDR3 consists of 15 amino acids. Just the 45-base CDR3 DNA is kept, in frame starting at base 1. From the germline V gene (reference sequence), CDR1 is SEHNR and CDR2 is FQNEAQ. Memory regulatory T cells were sorted as CD4+ CD45RA- CD25high cells. Tumor-draining lymph nodes were classified as non-invaded or invaded according to the absence or presence of metastatic tumor cells. T cells were pre-enriched with a Miltenyi Pan T Cell isolation kit before staining and sorting. Immunohistochemistry for estrogen receptor, progesterone receptor, HER2 and Ki-67 was used to characterize primary tumors. Fresh surgical tissue was processed within a few hours after surgery by being cut into small fragments. Tissue fragments were enzymatically digested with Liberase TL plus DNase for 15 to 20 minutes and filtered through a 40-micrometer strainer. Sorting used a BD FACS Aria II with about 96-99% purity, after DAPI live/dead staining. The sorted cells were lysed in TCL buffer, and a Norgen Single Cell RNA purification kit, including DNase treatment, was used to purify the RNA.

This TCR came from a female donor with luminal breast cancer. Input material: sorted memory Tregs from a lymph node. The sample's cell subset or site label, in plain terms: CD45RA-negative sorted CD4+ T cells (memory Tconv or effector/memory Treg). The rearrangement combines TRBV7-9 with TRBJ1-2; the D gene is possibly TRBD1, with 5 bases matching. CDR3 reads: CASSSTGGNNYGYTF. The DNA sequence follows: TGTGCCAGCAGCTCTACAGGTGGGAACAACTATGGCTACACCTTC.